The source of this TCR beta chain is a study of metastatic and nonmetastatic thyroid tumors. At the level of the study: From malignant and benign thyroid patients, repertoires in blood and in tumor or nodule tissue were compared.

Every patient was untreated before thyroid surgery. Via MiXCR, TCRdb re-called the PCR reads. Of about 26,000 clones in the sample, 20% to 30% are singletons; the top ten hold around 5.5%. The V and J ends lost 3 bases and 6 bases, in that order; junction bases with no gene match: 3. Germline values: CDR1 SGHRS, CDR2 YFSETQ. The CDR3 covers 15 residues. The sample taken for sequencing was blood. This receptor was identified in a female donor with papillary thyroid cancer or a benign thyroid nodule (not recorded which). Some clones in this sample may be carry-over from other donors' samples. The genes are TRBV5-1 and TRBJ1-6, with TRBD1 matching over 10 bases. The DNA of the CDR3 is TGCGCCAGCAGCTATGGGACAGGGGCTAATTCACCCCTCCACTTT. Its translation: CASSYGTGANSPLHF.